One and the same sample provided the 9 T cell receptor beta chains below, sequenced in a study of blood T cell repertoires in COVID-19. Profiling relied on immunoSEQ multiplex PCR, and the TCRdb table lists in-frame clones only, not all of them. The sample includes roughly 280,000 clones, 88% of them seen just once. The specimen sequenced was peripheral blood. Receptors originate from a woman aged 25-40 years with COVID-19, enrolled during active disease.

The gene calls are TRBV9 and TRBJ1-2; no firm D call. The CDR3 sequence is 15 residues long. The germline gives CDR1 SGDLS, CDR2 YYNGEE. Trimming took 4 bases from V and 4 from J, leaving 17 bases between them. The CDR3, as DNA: TGTGCCAGCAGCCCTGGGTCCGAGGGAGGCTATGGCTACACCTTC. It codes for CASSPGSEGGYGYTF.

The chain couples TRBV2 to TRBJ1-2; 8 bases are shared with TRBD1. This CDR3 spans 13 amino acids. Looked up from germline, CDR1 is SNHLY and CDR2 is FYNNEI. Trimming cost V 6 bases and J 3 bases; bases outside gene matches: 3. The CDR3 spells CASSLDRDYGYTF. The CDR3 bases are TGTGCCAGCAGCCTGGACAGGGACTATGGCTACACCTTC.

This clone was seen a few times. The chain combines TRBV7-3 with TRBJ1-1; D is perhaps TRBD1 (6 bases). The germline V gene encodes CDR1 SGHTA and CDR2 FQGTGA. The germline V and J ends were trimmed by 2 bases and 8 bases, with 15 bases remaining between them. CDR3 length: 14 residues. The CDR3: CASSLEEVDREAFF. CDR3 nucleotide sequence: TGTGCCAGCAGCTTAGAGGAGGTCGACAGGGAAGCTTTCTTT.

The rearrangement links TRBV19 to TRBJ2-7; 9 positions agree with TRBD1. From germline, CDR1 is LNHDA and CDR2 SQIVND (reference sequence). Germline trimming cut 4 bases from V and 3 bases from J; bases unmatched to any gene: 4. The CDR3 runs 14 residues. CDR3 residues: CASSTRTGVYEQYF. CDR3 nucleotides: TGTGCCAGTAGTACACGGACAGGGGTCTACGAGCAGTACTTC.

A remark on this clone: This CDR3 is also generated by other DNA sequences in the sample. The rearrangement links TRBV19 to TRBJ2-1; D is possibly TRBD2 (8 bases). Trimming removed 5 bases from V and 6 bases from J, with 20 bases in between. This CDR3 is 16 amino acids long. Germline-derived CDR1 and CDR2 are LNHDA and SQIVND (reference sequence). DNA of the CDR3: TGTGCCAGTAGTGCCCCGGGAGGGGGCCTGGGCAATGAGCAGTTCTTC. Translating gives CASSAPGGGLGNEQFF.

The CDR3 DNA is TGTGCCAGCAGCTTACAGGGGCTGGGCAATCAGCCCCAGCATTTT. This translates into CASSLQGLGNQPQHF. The genes are TRBV7-2 and TRBJ1-5; perhaps TRBD1 as D (6 bases). The CDR3 consists of 15 residues. Trimming took off 2 bases at V and 2 bases at J, with 10 bases between the two ends. Germline CDR1 SGHTA, CDR2 FQGNSA.

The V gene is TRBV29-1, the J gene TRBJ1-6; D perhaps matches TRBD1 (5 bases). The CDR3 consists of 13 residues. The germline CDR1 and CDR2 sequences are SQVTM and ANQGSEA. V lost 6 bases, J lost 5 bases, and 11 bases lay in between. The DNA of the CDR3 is TGCAGCGTCCGGACACGGAATAATTCACCCCTCCACTTT. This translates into CSVRTRNNSPLHF.

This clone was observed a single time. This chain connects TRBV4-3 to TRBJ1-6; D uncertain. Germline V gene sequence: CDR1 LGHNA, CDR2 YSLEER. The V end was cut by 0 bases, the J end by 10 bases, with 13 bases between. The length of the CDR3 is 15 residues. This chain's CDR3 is CASSQDSAVASPLHF. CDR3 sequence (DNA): TGCGCCAGCAGCCAAGATTCGGCAGTAGCCTCACCCCTCCACTTT.

CDR3 in DNA: TGTGCCAGCAGTTATTCCGGGACAGGGTTTCAGGATCCGCAGTATTTT. This translates into CASSYSGTGFQDPQYF. The chain links TRBV6-6 to TRBJ2-3; TRBD1 matches 9 bases. The CDR3 contains 16 residues. Germline assignment: CDR1 MNHNY and CDR2 SVGAGI (reference sequence). The V and J ends lost 3 bases and 10 bases, in that order; junction bases with no gene match: 14.